A single sample gave rise to the 12 T cell receptor beta chains below, sequenced in a study of blood T cells in healthy people across ages. The second PCR ran about 6 to 12 cycles with a sample-barcoded 5' primer and J-beta primers. From the 5' RACE reads, TCRdb called clonotypes with MiXCR, one entry per CDR3 protein. This table holds around 500,000 distinct CDR3 sequences, about 27% found once. These data were likewise used in another study, on T cells of mothers and their children.

Sequenced: blood. The source of these receptors is a boy between 2 and 10 years old in good health.

Worth noting for this clonotype: Its ends do not fully match the called genes, so a read error is possible. The chain couples TRBV25-1 to TRBJ2-5; a possible D gene is TRBD2 (5 bases). This CDR3 contains 13 residues. The germline V gene has CDR1 MGHDK and CDR2 SYGVNS. CDR3 coding DNA: TGTACCAGCGGTAAGGCAGACCAAGAGACCCAGTACTTC. It specifies CTSGKADQETQYF.

This clonotype was picked up many times. This chain links TRBV5-1 with TRBJ2-5; possible D gene TRBD1, 5 bases. This CDR3 is 13 amino acids long. V lost 8 bases to trimming and J lost 1 base, with 12 bases between them. Germline V lookup: CDR1 SGHRS, CDR2 YFSETQ. For the CDR3, the DNA is TGCGCCAGTAACCAGGGATTCCAAGAGACCCAGTACTTC. Its translation: CASNQGFQETQYF.

This clonotype was observed a few times. The V call is TRBV7-2, the J call TRBJ1-4; perhaps TRBD1 as D (5 bases). The CDR3 is 14 residues long. V gave up 1 base and J gave up 12 bases, with 15 bases separating them. Germline CDR1 is SGHTA and CDR2 is FQGNSA. The CDR3 spells CASSLEVHGRELFF. The CDR3 DNA follows: TGTGCCAGCAGCTTAGAGGTCCATGGCAGGGAACTGTTTTTT.

CDR3 protein: CATSVGTEGNEQYF. The DNA of the CDR3 is TGTGCCACCAGCGTGGGGACAGAAGGCAACGAGCAGTACTTC. The genes are TRBV15 and TRBJ2-7, with 7 bases identical to TRBD1. The CDR3 is made up of 14 amino acids. V trimming: 5 bases; J trimming: 5 bases; junction bases outside the gene matches: 9. Germline V gives CDR1 LNHNV, CDR2 YYDKDF (reference sequence).

The V call is TRBV29-1, the J call TRBJ2-5; a possible D gene is TRBD1 (5 bases). The CDR3 totals 13 residues. Germline CDR1 is SQVTM and CDR2 is ANQGSEA. The ends were cut back, 1 base at V and 3 bases at J, with 9 bases in the middle. The CDR3 here is CSVEGRQKETQYF. The CDR3 DNA reads as TGCAGCGTTGAAGGTAGACAGAAAGAGACCCAGTACTTC.

This clonotype was seen a handful of times. The chain recombines TRBV5-1 with TRBJ2-5, with 9 positions matching TRBD1. The J call may be incorrect, as the DNA end agrees better with TRBJ2-7. Germline CDR1 SGHRS, CDR2 YFSETQ. The CDR3 spans 15 residues. Here the CDR3 reads CASSLPGTGIDEQYF. The CDR3 nucleotides are TGCGCCAGCAGCTTACCCGGGACAGGGATCGACGAGCAGTACTTC.

V and J are TRBV27 and TRBJ2-3; D possibly corresponds to TRBD2 (5 bases). V dropped 8 bases and J dropped 6 bases, with 9 bases sitting between them. The V gene's germline CDR1 is MNHEY and CDR2 SMNVEV (reference sequence). The CDR3 is made up of 11 amino acids. CDR3 bases: TGTGCCAGCGCAGAGGGCGATACGCAGTATTTT. Amino acid sequence: CASAEGDTQYF.

This clonotype turned up a few times. The V call is TRBV12-3 or TRBV12-4, the J call TRBJ2-5, with D perhaps matching TRBD2 (5 bases). V lost 5 bases, J lost 2 bases, and 12 bases lay in between. This CDR3 is built from 14 residues. For the CDR3, the DNA is TGTGCCAGCAGTGGAGGACCAGATCAAGAGACCCAGTACTTC. Its protein product is CASSGGPDQETQYF.

The rearrangement links TRBV7-2 to TRBJ1-2; TRBD1 is a possible D gene (5 bases). V was cut by 6 bases and J by 2 bases, with 10 bases left in between. The CDR3 is 13 residues long. CDR1 and CDR2 (germline): SGHTA, FQGNSA. The CDR3 loop is CASRLRQNYGYTF. The CDR3 DNA sequence: TGTGCCAGCAGACTCCGACAGAACTATGGCTACACCTTC.

Many counts were recorded for this clonotype. The chain couples TRBV12-3 or TRBV12-4 to TRBJ1-4; D perhaps matches TRBD1 (6 bases). Trimming left V 6 bases short and J 7 bases short, with 15 bases between. The CDR3 consists of 14 residues. The CDR3, as DNA: TGTGCCAGCAGCCAGGAGGGGGGCGGTGAAAAACTGTTTTTT. Its translation is CASSQEGGGEKLFF.

V and J are TRBV12-3 or TRBV12-4 and TRBJ2-3; 11 bases are shared with TRBD2. This CDR3 is 21 amino acids long. V shed 6 bases and J 0 bases; nucleotides not matched to a gene: 20. CDR3 sequence: CASRIDGGLAGGRTSTDTQYF. The DNA of the CDR3 is TGTGCCAGCAGGATAGACGGCGGGCTAGCGGGGGGCAGAACTAGCACAGATACGCAGTATTTT.

The CDR3 nucleotides read TGTGCCAGCAGCCAAGATTTATTAGACGGGGAGACCCAGTACTTC. Its translation is CASSQDLLDGETQYF. The rearrangement joins TRBV3-1 to TRBJ2-5; D is undetermined. The CDR3 consists of 15 residues. The germline V and J ends were trimmed by 0 bases and 5 bases, with 13 bases remaining between them. Germline V gene lookup returns CDR1 LGHDT and CDR2 YNNKEL (reference sequence).